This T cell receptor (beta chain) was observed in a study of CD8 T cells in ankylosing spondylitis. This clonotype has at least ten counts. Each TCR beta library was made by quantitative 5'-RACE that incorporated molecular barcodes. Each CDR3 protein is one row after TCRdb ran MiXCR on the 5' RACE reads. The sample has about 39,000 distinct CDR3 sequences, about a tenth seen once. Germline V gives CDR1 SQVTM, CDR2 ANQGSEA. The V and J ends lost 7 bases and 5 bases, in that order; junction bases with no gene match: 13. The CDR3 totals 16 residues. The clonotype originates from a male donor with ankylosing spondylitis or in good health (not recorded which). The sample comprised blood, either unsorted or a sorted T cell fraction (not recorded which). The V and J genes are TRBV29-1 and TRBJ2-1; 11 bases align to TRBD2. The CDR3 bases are TGCAGCGGGGGGGAGCGACTAGCGGGATCACACAATGAGCAGTTCTTC. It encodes CSGGERLAGSHNEQFF.